This entry lists 16 T cell receptor beta chains sequenced from one sample in a study of blood T cells in healthy people across ages. It was with a sample-barcoded 5' primer and a J-beta primer mix that a second PCR of about 7 to 12 cycles was run. Via MiXCR, TCRdb re-called the 5' RACE reads, giving one row per CDR3 protein. The table lists about 680,000 distinct CDR3 sequences, approximately 49% of them singletons. The source material was blood. Receptor source: a woman between 55 and 75 years old in good health.

This clonotype was seen a few times. V gene TRBV5-1 combines with J gene TRBJ1-1; maybe TRBD1 (6 bases). The CDR3 is made up of 16 amino acids. Trimming removed 1 base at V and 2 bases at J, with 15 bases between. Looked up from germline, CDR1 is SGHRS and CDR2 is YFSETQ. The CDR3 region has the DNA TGCGCCAGCAGCTTGATCCCGGGCAGGGGTAACACTGAAGCTTTCTTT. Its translation: CASSLIPGRGNTEAFF.

Notes on this clonotype: A much larger clone lies one base from this, so it may be a read error. The genes are TRBV12-3 or TRBV12-4 and TRBJ2-7, with 10 bases identical to TRBD2. The CDR3 totals 15 residues. V lost 5 bases to trimming and J lost 7 bases; unmatched junction nucleotides: 11. CDR3 in amino acids: CASSPLAGNYNEQYF. The CDR3 nucleotides read TGTGCCAGCAGTCCACTAGCGGGGAACTACAATGAGCAGTACTTC.

The chain has TRBV7-9 and TRBJ2-5; D may be TRBD2 (6 bases). The better agreement between TRBJ2-7 and the DNA end casts doubt on the J call. The CDR3 length is 14 residues. CDR1 and CDR2 (germline): SEHNR, FQNEAQ (reference sequence). The CDR3 is CASSFGGIGTEQYF. In DNA form, the CDR3 reads TGTGCCAGCAGCTTTGGCGGGATCGGAACCGAGCAGTACTTC.

The chain has TRBV20-1 and TRBJ2-3; 9 positions match TRBD2. Germline lookup yields CDR1 DFQATT and CDR2 SNEGSKA (reference sequence). J was trimmed by 5 bases and V by 2 bases; bases with no gene match: 5. This CDR3 comprises 14 residues. This CDR3 reads CSARLAGLVDTQYF. The CDR3 DNA is TGCAGTGCTAGACTAGCGGGACTCGTAGATACGCAGTATTTT.

V is TRBV5-1 and J is TRBJ2-7, with 9 bases that match TRBD2. The CDR3 has 15 residues. V shed 5 bases and J 3 bases; nucleotides not matched to a gene: 9. The germline gives CDR1 SGHRS, CDR2 YFSETQ. The CDR3 nucleotides read TGCGCCAGCAGGGTTCTTAGCGGGGGAGACTACGAGCAGTACTTC. Its translation: CASRVLSGGDYEQYF. The full variable domain, in which reference TRBV5-1 and TRBJ2-7 provide the parts outside the CDR3, is KAGVTQTPRYLIKTRGQQVTLSCSPISGHRSVSWYQQTPGQGLQFLFEYFSETQRNKGNFPGRFSGRQFSNSRSEMNVSTLELGDSALYLCASRVLSGGDYEQYFGPGTRLTVT.

The sample holds one count of this clonotype. This chain connects TRBV27 to TRBJ2-7; the match to TRBD2 covers 8 bases. The CDR3 consists of 14 residues. Germline trimming cut 6 bases from V and 5 bases from J; bases unmatched to any gene: 9. CDR1 and CDR2 (germline): MNHEY, SMNVEV (reference sequence). In DNA, the CDR3 is TGTGCCAGCAGCTGGACTAGCCCGGGGGACGAGCAGTACTTC. Translating it yields CASSWTSPGDEQYF.

The gene calls are TRBV3-1 and TRBJ1-2; no firm D call. Trimming pared 3 bases from V and 7 bases from J, leaving 12 bases between. The CDR3 extends over 13 amino acids. Germline V gene lookup returns CDR1 LGHDT and CDR2 YNNKEL (reference sequence). In DNA, the CDR3 is TGTGCCAGCAGCCACCGTCCTCCAGGTGGCTACACCTTC. Its translation: CASSHRPPGGYTF.

V is TRBV4-3 and J is TRBJ2-6; 9 bases map to TRBD1. The CDR3 is 18 amino acids. The V gene end was trimmed by 4 bases and the J gene end by 4 bases; junction bases not matched to a gene: 11. Germline V gene data show CDR1 as LGHNA and CDR2 as YSLEER. CDR3 amino acids: CASSRGLRTGAGANVLTF. Here the CDR3 DNA reads TGCGCCAGCAGCCGCGGCCTGCGGACAGGGGCCGGGGCCAACGTCCTGACTTTC.

This clonotype was counted only a few times. This chain joins TRBV7-2 and TRBJ2-1; D may be TRBD2 (6 bases). CDR1 and CDR2 (germline): SGHTA, FQGNSA. Trimming shortened V by 5 bases and J by 1 base, and 18 bases separated the two germline ends. The length of the CDR3 is 17 residues. The CDR3 loop reads CASSPAVWLASYNEQFF. For the CDR3, the DNA is TGTGCCAGCAGCCCCGCGGTGTGGCTAGCGTCCTACAATGAGCAGTTCTTC.

The chain has TRBV7-2 and TRBJ2-7; 8 bases are shared with TRBD2. Germline V gives CDR1 SGHTA, CDR2 FQGNSA. V shed 5 bases and J 5 bases; nucleotides not matched to a gene: 11. This CDR3 contains 15 residues. As DNA, the CDR3 is TGTGCCAGCAGCCCGGGAGGGGTGAGAGTGAACGAGCAGTACTTC. It encodes CASSPGGVRVNEQYF.

The CDR3 bases are TGTGCCACCAGTGATCCGATCGCGCGGCTGGACCTCTACAATGAGCAGTTCTTC. The encoded protein is CATSDPIARLDLYNEQFF. The V call is TRBV24-1, the J call TRBJ2-1; D remains ambiguous. The germline V gene has CDR1 KGHDR and CDR2 SFDVKD. The CDR3 spans 18 residues. V lost 3 bases and J lost 3, with 20 bases in between.

This clonotype was seen only a few times. The chain employs TRBV4-1 and TRBJ2-7; D is undetermined. In germline, CDR1 is MGHRA, CDR2 YSYEKL. V lost 4 bases and J 1 base, leaving 5 bases between the germline ends. The CDR3 totals 12 residues. The CDR3 DNA reads as TGCGCCAGCAGCCGGCGGTCCTACGAGCAGTACTTC. Its protein product is CASSRRSYEQYF.

The rearrangement links TRBV7-2 to TRBJ2-7; 8 bases are a match to TRBD1. The trim removed 5 bases at V and 2 bases at J, leaving 8 bases unmatched. This CDR3 is 15 amino acids long. Germline loops: CDR1 SGHTA, CDR2 FQGNSA. CDR3 protein: CASSRRQGLTYEQYF. The CDR3 DNA is TGTGCCAGCAGCCGTCGACAGGGGTTAACCTACGAGCAGTACTTC.

This clonotype was seen a handful of times. The chain uses TRBV29-1 and TRBJ2-5; D is tentatively TRBD1 or TRBD2 (5 bases each). The CDR3 is made up of 11 amino acids. V shed 4 bases and J shed 4 bases, with 7 bases lying between them. The germline V gene has CDR1 SQVTM and CDR2 ANQGSEA. CDR3 bases: TGCAGCGTTGGAGGGGCAGAGACCCAGTACTTC. As protein: CSVGGAETQYF.

The chain uses TRBV10-3 and TRBJ1-6; D might be TRBD1 (5 bases). The CDR3 spans 13 residues. Germline values: CDR1 ENHRY, CDR2 SYGVKD. V dropped 3 bases and J dropped 10 bases, with 10 bases sitting between them. In nucleotides, the CDR3 is TGTGCCATCAGTGATGGGGCAGGCTCACCCCTCCACTTT. This encodes CAISDGAGSPLHF.

Only a few counts were recorded for this clonotype. The chain is built from TRBV20-1 and TRBJ2-5; the D is unclear. Between the trimmed V and J ends, which lost 0 bases and 4 bases, there was a span of 15 bases. This CDR3 contains 15 residues. CDR1 and CDR2 (germline): DFQATT, SNEGSKA (reference sequence). The CDR3 sequence is CSARELKEVSETQYF. CDR3 nucleotides: TGCAGTGCTAGAGAGTTAAAAGAGGTGTCAGAGACCCAGTACTTC.